These 29 T cell receptor beta chains share one sample of origin, sequenced in a study of blood T cells in healthy people across ages (dated by TCRdb to 2014 to 2015). Libraries were prepared through 5' RACE. Sequencer: Illumina HiSeq 2500. A second about 6 to 11 cycle PCR used a sample-barcoded 5' primer and a J-beta primer mix. In TCRdb, the public reads were trimmed at Q25 with fastp and aligned with MiXCR, with productive beta chains retained. For every CDR3 protein sequence, its rows merge into one entry that carries the most common genes and DNA. The sample table holds 1,500,000 or so distinct CDR3 sequences, of which 42% were seen once. The ten largest make up about 4% of the sample. Sequenced material: blood. These TCRs come from a woman aged 18-30 years in good health.

J is TRBJ1-5 and V is TRBV7-2; D is unclear. The V gene's germline CDR1 is SGHTA and CDR2 FQGNSA. CDR3 length equals 15 residues. Trimming left V 2 bases short and J 0 bases short, with 8 bases between. The CDR3 DNA is TGTGCCAGCAGCTTACTGAGTTATAGCAATCAGCCCCAGCATTTT. Protein product: CASSLLSYSNQPQHF.

This chain connects TRBV29-1 to TRBJ1-2; D possibly corresponds to TRBD1 (6 bases). The length of the CDR3 is 13 residues. Germline CDR1 and CDR2: SQVTM and ANQGSEA. Trimming pared 5 bases from V and 1 base from J, leaving 11 bases between. The CDR3 DNA follows: TGCAGCGTTCGGGACACTCGTAACTATGGCTACACCTTC. It encodes CSVRDTRNYGYTF.

This chain links TRBV15 with TRBJ2-1; a possible D gene is TRBD1 (7 bases). CDR3 length: 18 residues. In germline, CDR1 is LNHNV, CDR2 YYDKDF (reference sequence). V was cut by 6 bases and J by 4 bases, with 25 bases left in between. CDR3 protein: CATRKDLGGGLIYNEQFF. DNA of the CDR3: TGTGCCACCAGGAAGGACTTAGGGGGCGGACTAATATACAATGAGCAGTTCTTC.

V usage is TRBV21-1 and J usage is TRBJ1-4; the D call in the table, TRBD1, was not verified against the DNA. TRBV21-1 constitutes a pseudogene. There are 16 residues in the CDR3. CDR3 in DNA: TGTGCCAACACAGTTTCGGGCAGGGGGCGCCATGAAAAACTGTTTTTT. Protein product: CANTVSGRGRHEKLFF.

In its sample, this clonotype was seen a few times. V gene TRBV6-6 combines with J gene TRBJ2-7, with D possibly TRBD1 on 5 matching bases. Germline V lookup: CDR1 MNHNY, CDR2 SVGAGI (reference sequence). V was pared by 0 bases and J by 4 bases, with 10 bases between. This CDR3 contains 14 residues. The CDR3 reads CASSYSPGAYEQYF. As DNA, the CDR3 is TGTGCCAGCAGTTACTCTCCTGGGGCTTACGAGCAGTACTTC.

The V gene is TRBV4-1, the J gene TRBJ2-1, with D uncertain. Trimming stripped 3 bases from V and 8 bases from J, with 14 bases between. The length of the CDR3 is 14 residues. Germline V gives CDR1 MGHRA, CDR2 YSYEKL. Written as DNA, the CDR3 is TGCGCCAGCAGCCAGGATACAGCTACGGATGAGCAGTTCTTC. This translates into CASSQDTATDEQFF.

The chain carries TRBV21-1 and TRBJ1-3; TRBD1 is the table's D call and was not checked against the DNA. TRBV21-1 is described as a pseudogene. The CDR3 runs to 15 residues. The CDR3 reads CASSIWDSSGNTIYF. The CDR3 region has the DNA TGTGCCAGCAGCATATGGGACAGCTCTGGAAACACCATATATTTT.

The chain recombines TRBV27 with TRBJ2-3; the D is unclear. CDR1 and CDR2 (germline): MNHEY, SMNVEV (reference sequence). The length of the CDR3 is 13 residues. Trimming took off 4 bases at V and 1 base at J, with 6 bases between the two ends. The CDR3: CASSYVRTDTQYF. The CDR3, as DNA: TGTGCCAGCAGTTACGTACGCACAGATACGCAGTATTTT.

The chain's CDR3 is CAISVPGQGITGELFF. The CDR3 DNA reads TGTGCCATCAGCGTCCCGGGACAGGGAATCACCGGGGAGCTGTTTTTT. This chain links TRBV10-3 with TRBJ2-2; 9 positions match TRBD1. The germline CDR1 and CDR2 sequences are ENHRY and SYGVKD. The CDR3 consists of 16 residues. The V gene end was trimmed by 6 bases and the J gene end by 4 bases; junction bases not matched to a gene: 9.

The chain carries TRBV7-6 and TRBJ2-5, with D unresolved. TRBJ2-7 matches the DNA end more closely, so the J call is doubtful. The CDR3 loop spans 14 amino acids. CDR1 and CDR2 (germline): SGHVS, FNYEAQ. The CDR3: CASSPLTVTYEQYF. CDR3 DNA sequence: TGTGCCAGCAGCCCACTTACTGTAACCTACGAGCAGTACTTC.

The chain combines TRBV12-3 or TRBV12-4 with TRBJ2-1; the match to TRBD2 covers 9 bases. V lost 6 bases, J lost 4 bases, and 10 bases stayed unmatched. The CDR3 loop spans 16 amino acids. This CDR3 reads CASRKRTLAGYNEQFF. CDR3 in DNA: TGTGCCAGCAGAAAACGAACACTAGCGGGTTACAATGAGCAGTTCTTC.

About this clonotype: One end of the junction is discordant with germline, which a read error may explain. The genes are TRBV5-1 and TRBJ2-1; a possible D gene is TRBD2 (6 bases). This CDR3 has 14 residues. CDR1 and CDR2 (germline): SGHRS, YFSETQ. The CDR3 DNA reads as TGCGCCTGCAGCTTGGGGTCCGGGAGCAATGAGCAGTTCTTC. Translating it yields CACSLGSGSNEQFF.

The rearrangement joins TRBV6-2 or TRBV6-3 to TRBJ2-5; 8 nucleotides line up with TRBD2. The better agreement between TRBJ2-7 and the DNA end casts doubt on the J call. The CDR3 has 15 amino acids. Germline V gene lookup returns CDR1 MNHEY and CDR2 SVGEGT. The CDR3: CASSYDSGGINEQYF. CDR3 sequence (DNA): TGTGCCAGCAGTTACGATTCGGGGGGGATCAACGAGCAGTACTTC.

This clonotype was seen once. This rearrangement joins TRBV5-1 to TRBJ1-4; tentative D call: TRBD1 (5 bases). This CDR3 is built from 13 residues. From germline, CDR1 is SGHRS and CDR2 YFSETQ. Trimming removed 3 bases from V and 4 bases from J, with 7 bases in between. Here the CDR3 DNA reads TGCGCCAGCAGCTACGACAGTAATGAAAAACTGTTTTTT. This codes for CASSYDSNEKLFF.

The table lists this clonotype with many counts. This chain joins TRBV7-2 and TRBJ2-7; 9 nucleotides match TRBD1. Looked up from germline, CDR1 is SGHTA and CDR2 is FQGNSA. Trimming at V came to 5 bases and at J to 6 bases, leaving 11 bases not matched to a gene. This CDR3 region has 15 residues. This CDR3 reads CASSREGTGNTEQYF. In DNA form, the CDR3 reads TGTGCCAGCAGCCGTGAAGGGACAGGGAATACCGAGCAGTACTTC.

Only a few counts were recorded for this clonotype. This chain uses TRBV6-2 or TRBV6-3 with TRBJ1-4, with D perhaps matching TRBD1 (6 bases). Trimming cost V 5 bases and J 8 bases, with 18 bases left between them. This CDR3 comprises 15 residues. The V gene's germline CDR1 is MNHEY and CDR2 SVGEGT. CDR3 sequence: CASSARQVEVEKLFF. The CDR3 bases are TGTGCCAGCAGTGCCCGACAGGTGGAGGTAGAAAAACTGTTTTTT.

This clonotype was observed a single time. V and J are TRBV7-2 and TRBJ2-7; a weak D match, TRBD1 (8 bases). Germline V gene sequence: CDR1 SGHTA, CDR2 FQGNSA. The V and J ends lost 1 base and 9 bases respectively, with 13 bases between them. The CDR3 has 13 amino acids. DNA for the CDR3: TGTGCCAGCAGCTTAGGGACAGGGAGGGTGCAGTACTTC. Translating it yields CASSLGTGRVQYF. Full variable domain (rest looked up from reference TRBV7-2 and TRBJ2-7): GAGVSQSPSNKVTEKGKDVELRCDPISGHTALYWYRQSLGQGLEFLIYFQGNSAPDKSGLPSDRFSAERTGGSVSTLTIQRTQQEDSAVYLCASSLGTGRVQYFGPGTRLTVT.

V usage is TRBV9 and J usage is TRBJ2-7, with D maybe TRBD2 (5 bases). CDR3 length: 16 amino acids. CDR1 is SGDLS, CDR2 YYNGEE, per germline. V was trimmed by 1 base and J by 4 bases, leaving 18 bases between them. The chain's CDR3 is CASSVNPIGRRYEQYF. CDR3 sequence (DNA): TGTGCCAGCAGCGTAAACCCGATAGGCAGGAGGTACGAGCAGTACTTC. Complete variable domain (other parts from reference TRBV9 and TRBJ2-7): DSGVTQTPKHLITATGQRVTLRCSPRSGDLSVYWYQQSLDQGLQFLIQYYNGEERAKGNILERFSAQQFPDLHSELNLSSLELGDSALYFCASSVNPIGRRYEQYFGPGTRLTVT.

The chain employs TRBV7-2 and TRBJ2-1, with 9 bases lining up with TRBD1. Per the germline V gene, CDR1 is SGHTA and CDR2 is FQGNSA. The length of the CDR3 is 16 residues. V was clipped by 4 bases and J by 4 bases; unmatched bases: 8. The CDR3 DNA is TGTGCCAGCAGCTCGCCGGGACAGGGCGGGTACAATGAGCAGTTCTTC. Translation gives CASSSPGQGGYNEQFF.

This clonotype occurred once. The rearrangement uses TRBV18 and TRBJ2-3; D is uncertain. In germline, CDR1 is KGHSH, CDR2 LQKENI. V lost 8 bases to trimming and J lost 5 bases, with 8 bases between them. This CDR3 has 11 residues. The CDR3, as DNA: TGTGCCAGCCGGAGTGAAGATACGCAGTATTTT. Protein sequence: CASRSEDTQYF.

There are a few counts of this clonotype. This chain joins TRBV5-5 and TRBJ1-2; maybe TRBD1 (5 bases). The germline V gene has CDR1 SGHKS and CDR2 YYEKEE (reference sequence). V lost 4 bases to trimming and J lost 5 bases, with 18 bases between them. This CDR3 region has 15 residues. CDR3 sequence reads: CASSAGPGRDYGYTF. For the CDR3, the DNA is TGTGCCAGCAGCGCGGGTCCAGGGAGGGATTATGGCTACACCTTC.

The gene calls are TRBV16 and TRBJ1-2; TRBD1 aligns across 11 bases. The CDR3 consists of 15 residues. Germline-derived CDR1 and CDR2 are KGHSY and FQNENV. The V gene end was trimmed by 4 bases and the J gene end by 5 bases; junction bases not matched to a gene: 6. DNA of the CDR3: TGTGCCAGCAGCCTCCGCGGACAGGGGGCTTATGGCTACACCTTC. It encodes CASSLRGQGAYGYTF. The full variable domain, its missing parts supplied by reference TRBV16 and TRBJ1-2, is GEEVAQTPKHLVRGEGQKAKLYCAPIKGHSYVFWYQQVLKNEFKFLISFQNENVFDETGMPKERFSAKCLPNSPCSLEIQATKLEDSAVYFCASSLRGQGAYGYTFGSGTRLTVV.

The rearrangement links TRBV7-6 to TRBJ2-1; D is perhaps TRBD2 (6 bases). This CDR3 comprises 16 residues. V lost 1 base and J lost 10, with 20 bases in between. Germline lookup yields CDR1 SGHVS and CDR2 FNYEAQ. The CDR3 is CASSLGLAGSSYEQFF. DNA of the CDR3: TGTGCCAGCAGCTTAGGTCTGGCGGGGAGCTCCTACGAGCAGTTCTTC.

V and J are TRBV27 and TRBJ2-7; 9 bases agree with TRBD2. The CDR3 loop spans 14 amino acids. V lost 3 bases and J lost 7; bases outside the gene matches: 7. In germline, CDR1 is MNHEY, CDR2 SMNVEV (reference sequence). The DNA for the CDR3 is TGTGCCAGCAGTTTCCTAGCGGGACGGTCGGAGCAGTACTTC. It yields the protein CASSFLAGRSEQYF.

This clonotype was seen a handful of times. The genes are TRBV6-5 and TRBJ2-1; D unresolved. Germline-derived CDR1 and CDR2 are MNHEY and SVGAGI. This CDR3 has 15 residues. V lost 2 bases and J lost 1, with 9 bases in between. CDR3 DNA: TGTGCCAGCAGTTACCATTCCCAGTCCTACAATGAGCAGTTCTTC. It yields the protein CASSYHSQSYNEQFF.

A remark on this clonotype: A read error may produce the germline difference seen at one junction end. In DNA, the CDR3 is TGCGCCATCAGCCAGATGAGCGCTAGCGGGGGCACCTACGAGCAGTACTTC. This sequence encodes CAISQMSASGGTYEQYF. The J gene is TRBJ2-7, the V gene TRBV4-3, with 10 bases identical to TRBD2. Germline V gives CDR1 LGHNA, CDR2 YSLEER. CDR3 size: 17 residues.

Written as DNA, the CDR3 is TGCGCCAGCAGCCGAGACAGGGGGTTGGACACTGAAGCTTTCTTT. It is translated as CASSRDRGLDTEAFF. The chain recombines TRBV5-1 with TRBJ1-1, with TRBD1 identical over 9 bases. CDR3 length equals 15 residues. Per the germline V gene, CDR1 is SGHRS and CDR2 is YFSETQ. V gave up 4 bases and J gave up 3 bases; unmatched junction bases: 7.

This clonotype showed up many times. J is TRBJ1-2 and V is TRBV7-9, with D uncertain. Germline V CDR1 and CDR2: SEHNR, FQNEAQ (reference sequence). This CDR3 has 14 residues. Trimming removed 1 base at V and 4 bases at J, with 10 bases between. The CDR3 DNA reads as TGTGCCAGCAGCTTAGATCTGGGTGTCTATGGCTACACCTTC. This translates into CASSLDLGVYGYTF.

This clonotype was recorded only once. Relative to the germline gene, one junction end is altered; a read error may explain this. The genes are TRBV12-3 or TRBV12-4 and TRBJ1-2; D call uncertain. The CDR3 consists of 14 residues. The chain's CDR3 is CVSSPPGETYGYTF. The CDR3 DNA is TGTGTCAGCAGTCCCCCCGGGGAAACCTATGGCTACACCTTC.